This is a list of T cell receptor beta chains from one sample in a study of blood T cell repertoires in COVID-19. Repertoires were generated with immunoSEQ multiplex PCR, while TCRdb's copy carries only in-frame clones and drops some. The sample lists roughly 80,000 clones; about 85% were seen once. Sequenced: peripheral blood. Receptor source: a man aged 55-75 years with active or convalescent COVID-19. The CDR3 runs from the conserved cysteine through the conserved F or W. Each record gives: J gene, D gene, V gene, clone size, CDR3 DNA, CDR3 protein. The D gene is left open where the match is weak. The size of a clone is reported for some rows only, either as once, few or many, or as a class for expanded clones.

j_gene: TRBJ1-2; d_gene: -; v_gene: TRBV6-5; abundance: -; CDR3nt: TGTGCCAGCAGTTACTCCCCCGACAGTACACAAGGCTACACCTTC; CDR3aa: CASSYSPDSTQGYTF
j_gene: TRBJ1-2; d_gene: -; v_gene: TRBV29-1; abundance: -; CDR3nt: TGCAGCGTTGAATACAGGGCTGTCGACTATGGCTACACCTTC; CDR3aa: CSVEYRAVDYGYTF
j_gene: TRBJ1-4; d_gene: TRBD1; v_gene: TRBV7-2; abundance: -; CDR3nt: TGTGCCAGCAGCCCCGGACAGGGACGCGAAAAACTGTTTTTT; CDR3aa: CASSPGQGREKLFF
j_gene: TRBJ2-3; d_gene: TRBD2; v_gene: TRBV5-1; abundance: few; CDR3nt: TGCGCCAGCAGCTTGTTAGGTGCGGGGGGGAGAACAGATACGCAGTATTTT; CDR3aa: CASSLLGAGGRTDTQYF
j_gene: TRBJ1-5; d_gene: -; v_gene: TRBV7-2; abundance: -; CDR3nt: TGTGCCAGCAGCTTAGGTAGCAGGGGATTGGATCAGCCCCAGCATTTT; CDR3aa: CASSLGSRGLDQPQHF
j_gene: TRBJ1-2; d_gene: -; v_gene: TRBV28; abundance: -; CDR3nt: TGTGCCAGCAGTCCACCTGGGGGGAGGTATGGCTACACCTTC; CDR3aa: CASSPPGGRYGYTF
j_gene: TRBJ1-6; d_gene: TRBD1; v_gene: TRBV29-1; abundance: -; CDR3nt: TGCAGCGTTCGGGACAGCGATAATTCACCCCTCCACTTT; CDR3aa: CSVRDSDNSPLHF
j_gene: TRBJ2-7; d_gene: -; v_gene: TRBV10-2; abundance: -; CDR3nt: TGCGCCAGCAGCGACGGGACTCCGAGCTCCTACGAGCAGTACTTC; CDR3aa: CASSDGTPSSYEQYF
j_gene: TRBJ2-5; d_gene: -; v_gene: TRBV6-5; abundance: -; CDR3nt: TGTGCCAGCAGTTACAGAACCGGGTCCATATCGGAGACCCAGTACTTC; CDR3aa: CASSYRTGSISETQYF
j_gene: TRBJ2-7; d_gene: -; v_gene: TRBV4-1; abundance: -; CDR3nt: TGCGCCAGCAGCCAAGATGGTCAGTCCTACGAGCAGTACTTC; CDR3aa: CASSQDGQSYEQYF
j_gene: TRBJ1-5; d_gene: -; v_gene: TRBV5-6; abundance: many; CDR3nt: TGTGCCAGCAGCACCTACAGGGTCAATCAGCCCCAGCATTTT; CDR3aa: CASSTYRVNQPQHF
j_gene: TRBJ2-7; d_gene: -; v_gene: TRBV19; abundance: -; CDR3nt: TGTGCCAGTACCGAACCCCAGACCCCCAGGTACGAGCAGTACTTC; CDR3aa: CASTEPQTPRYEQYF
j_gene: TRBJ1-3; d_gene: -; v_gene: TRBV6-1; abundance: -; CDR3nt: TGTGCCAGCAGTGACCGGGTTCCTCTCTCTGGAAACACCATATATTTT; CDR3aa: CASSDRVPLSGNTIYF
j_gene: TRBJ1-6; d_gene: -; v_gene: TRBV6-5; abundance: -; CDR3nt: TGTGCCAGCGGGGGGGAGGTAGGCCGGGGTTCACCCCTCCACTTT; CDR3aa: CASGGEVGRGSPLHF
j_gene: TRBJ2-7; d_gene: TRBD1; v_gene: TRBV5-1; abundance: -; CDR3nt: TGCGCCAGCAGGTCCACAGGGGGCGAGGAAGAGCAGTACTTC; CDR3aa: CASRSTGGEEEQYF
j_gene: TRBJ2-5; d_gene: -; v_gene: TRBV29-1; abundance: -; CDR3nt: TGCAGCGTTGTAGCTGTCCTCGAGACCCAGTACTTC; CDR3aa: CSVVAVLETQYF
j_gene: TRBJ2-7; d_gene: TRBD1; v_gene: TRBV6-5; abundance: -; CDR3nt: TGTGCCAGCAGTTACTCCTCCGGGACAGGACACGGGGAGCAGTACTTC; CDR3aa: CASSYSSGTGHGEQYF
j_gene: TRBJ2-4; d_gene: -; v_gene: TRBV2; abundance: -; CDR3nt: TGTGCCAGCAGTGAACAGGGTCCCAAAAACATTCAGTACTTC; CDR3aa: CASSEQGPKNIQYF
j_gene: TRBJ1-1; d_gene: -; v_gene: TRBV7-2; abundance: -; CDR3nt: TGTGCCAGCAGCTCCACTGTCCTGAGGGTGAACACTGAAGCTTTCTTT; CDR3aa: CASSSTVLRVNTEAFF
j_gene: TRBJ1-4; d_gene: TRBD1; v_gene: TRBV5-1; abundance: -; CDR3nt: TGCGCCAGCAGCGATACGACAGGGTCTAATGAAAAACTGTTTTTT; CDR3aa: CASSDTTGSNEKLFF
j_gene: TRBJ1-1; d_gene: -; v_gene: TRBV4-1; abundance: -; CDR3nt: TGCGCCAGCAGCCAAGATTTAGTACCTAACACTGAAGCTTTCTTT; CDR3aa: CASSQDLVPNTEAFF
j_gene: TRBJ2-7; d_gene: -; v_gene: TRBV5-1; abundance: -; CDR3nt: TGCCCAGGGGACGAGCAGTACTTC; CDR3aa: CPGDEQYF
j_gene: TRBJ1-1; d_gene: TRBD1; v_gene: TRBV6-5; abundance: few; CDR3nt: TGTGCCAGCAGTTACCCCAGACAGGGTGGGTCCACTGAAGCTTTCTTT; CDR3aa: CASSYPRQGGSTEAFF
j_gene: TRBJ2-4; d_gene: -; v_gene: TRBV4-2; abundance: -; CDR3nt: TGTGCCAGCAGCCAAGAAGGCTCAGAGGCCATTCAGTACTTC; CDR3aa: CASSQEGSEAIQYF
j_gene: TRBJ1-1; d_gene: TRBD1; v_gene: TRBV20-1; abundance: -; CDR3nt: TGCAGTGCTAGTGCGGGACAGGGAAAGAGTAGCACTGAAGCTTTCTTT; CDR3aa: CSASAGQGKSSTEAFF
j_gene: TRBJ2-4; d_gene: TRBD2; v_gene: TRBV10-3; abundance: -; CDR3nt: TGTGCCATCAGTGAGGCCCAAACTAGCGGGGGTAACATTCAGTACTTC; CDR3aa: CAISEAQTSGGNIQYF
j_gene: TRBJ1-2; d_gene: TRBD1; v_gene: TRBV19; abundance: -; CDR3nt: TGTGCCAGTAATCCGGGACAGGGGGCGACCTATGGCTACACCTTC; CDR3aa: CASNPGQGATYGYTF
j_gene: TRBJ2-3; d_gene: TRBD1; v_gene: TRBV4-1; abundance: -; CDR3nt: TGCGCCAGCAGCCAAGATCCGGGACAGGGGGGTACAGATACGCAGTATTTT; CDR3aa: CASSQDPGQGGTDTQYF
j_gene: TRBJ1-4; d_gene: -; v_gene: TRBV10-3; abundance: -; CDR3nt: TGTGCCATCAGTCGGACTGCCTTAACTAATGAAAAACTGTTTTTT; CDR3aa: CAISRTALTNEKLFF
j_gene: TRBJ1-1; d_gene: -; v_gene: TRBV27; abundance: -; CDR3nt: TGTGCCAGCGGGGGACAACCGAACACTGAAGCTTTCTTT; CDR3aa: CASGGQPNTEAFF
j_gene: TRBJ1-5; d_gene: -; v_gene: TRBV6-4; abundance: -; CDR3nt: TGTGCCAGCAGTGATTTCGAGAATCAGCCCCAGCATTTT; CDR3aa: CASSDFENQPQHF
j_gene: TRBJ1-1; d_gene: -; v_gene: TRBV6-1; abundance: once; CDR3nt: TGTGCCAGCAGTGAAAGCGGCAGTTTGAACACTGAAGCTTTCTTT; CDR3aa: CASSESGSLNTEAFF
j_gene: TRBJ1-5; d_gene: -; v_gene: TRBV19; abundance: -; CDR3nt: TGTGCCAGTAAGGTGGGGCCACAGAATCAGCCCCAGCATTTT; CDR3aa: CASKVGPQNQPQHF
j_gene: TRBJ1-4; d_gene: -; v_gene: TRBV9; abundance: -; CDR3nt: TGTGCCAGCAGCTCGGGGGGATACAATGAAAAACTGTTTTTT; CDR3aa: CASSSGGYNEKLFF
j_gene: TRBJ1-2; d_gene: -; v_gene: TRBV30; abundance: -; CDR3nt: TGTGCCTGGAGTCCCGGCGGGGGGCTCAACTATGGCTACACCTTC; CDR3aa: CAWSPGGGLNYGYTF
j_gene: TRBJ1-5; d_gene: -; v_gene: TRBV27; abundance: -; CDR3nt: TGTGCCAGCAGCTCCGGGGGGGGCGTTAATCAGCCCCAGCATTTT; CDR3aa: CASSSGGGVNQPQHF
j_gene: TRBJ2-1; d_gene: TRBD1; v_gene: TRBV24-1; abundance: -; CDR3nt: TGTGCCACCAGCCCTACAGGGGGAATTGACAATGAGCAGTTCTTC; CDR3aa: CATSPTGGIDNEQFF
j_gene: TRBJ1-1; d_gene: -; v_gene: TRBV4-3; abundance: -; CDR3nt: TGCGCCAGCAGCCAAGAGGGAGCGAGGGGGTTGAACACTGAAGCTTTCTTT; CDR3aa: CASSQEGARGLNTEAFF
j_gene: TRBJ2-1; d_gene: TRBD2; v_gene: TRBV5-1; abundance: once; CDR3nt: TGCGCCAGCAGCCCTCGATCGATAAGCGGGGGGTTAGGTGAGCAGTTCTTC; CDR3aa: CASSPRSISGGLGEQFF
j_gene: TRBJ2-2; d_gene: -; v_gene: TRBV11-2; abundance: -; CDR3nt: TGTGCCAGCAGCGCCGACAGCAACACCGGGGAGCTGTTTTTT; CDR3aa: CASSADSNTGELFF
j_gene: TRBJ1-3; d_gene: -; v_gene: TRBV6-5; abundance: -; CDR3nt: TGTGCCAGCAGGCAGGGTCATGTTGGAAACACCATATATTTT; CDR3aa: CASRQGHVGNTIYF
j_gene: TRBJ2-3; d_gene: TRBD1; v_gene: TRBV3-1/TRBV3-2; abundance: -; CDR3nt: TGTGCCAGCAGCCCGGGACAGGGCGCAGATACGCAGTATTTT; CDR3aa: CASSPGQGADTQYF
j_gene: TRBJ1-5; d_gene: -; v_gene: TRBV6-2/TRBV6-3; abundance: -; CDR3nt: TGTGCCAGCAGTTATTTGTCGCAGGCGTATCAGCCCCAGCATTTT; CDR3aa: CASSYLSQAYQPQHF
j_gene: TRBJ2-1; d_gene: TRBD2; v_gene: TRBV6-2/TRBV6-3; abundance: -; CDR3nt: TGTGCCAGCAGTTACTCTCGGCGGGGGGGCCTCAATGAGCAGTTCTTC; CDR3aa: CASSYSRRGGLNEQFF
j_gene: TRBJ2-7; d_gene: TRBD2; v_gene: TRBV2; abundance: -; CDR3nt: TGTGCCAGCAGTCGTAGCGGGGGGGTCTCCTACGAGCAGTACTTC; CDR3aa: CASSRSGGVSYEQYF
j_gene: TRBJ2-1; d_gene: TRBD2; v_gene: TRBV6-5; abundance: -; CDR3nt: TGTGCCAGCACAGACCACCTAGCGGGGGTTGGTGAGCAGTTCTTC; CDR3aa: CASTDHLAGVGEQFF
j_gene: TRBJ2-5; d_gene: TRBD2; v_gene: TRBV7-2; abundance: -; CDR3nt: TGTGCCAGCACCTACGAGAGCGGGGGCCAAGAGACCCAGTACTTC; CDR3aa: CASTYESGGQETQYF
j_gene: TRBJ2-3; d_gene: TRBD2; v_gene: TRBV29-1; abundance: few; CDR3nt: TGCAGCGCGTCGGGGGGGCCGACAGATACGCAGTATTTT; CDR3aa: CSASGGPTDTQYF
j_gene: TRBJ2-7; d_gene: -; v_gene: TRBV11-1; abundance: -; CDR3nt: TGTGCCAGCAGCTTTGAGACAGGATCTCTCTACGAGCAGTACTTC; CDR3aa: CASSFETGSLYEQYF
j_gene: TRBJ2-7; d_gene: -; v_gene: TRBV27; abundance: -; CDR3nt: TGTGCCAGCAGTTATAACGAGCAGTACTTC; CDR3aa: CASSYNEQYF